The 30 T cell receptor beta chains below were found in one sample sequenced in a study of cytomegalovirus exposure and HLA in healthy donors. It was with 60 Vbeta and 13 Jbeta primers that the PCR ran. The protocol was immunoSEQ multiplex PCR, while the TCRdb copy is restricted to in-frame clones and leaves out a portion. The sample has 150,000 to 200,000 clones; roughly four fifths are singletons. Specimen: PBMCs. These receptors came from a woman between 40 and 55 years old in good health and CMV-seronegative.

The V gene is TRBV7-9, the J gene TRBJ1-1; 7 bases align to TRBD1. This CDR3 spans 14 amino acids. V dropped 5 bases and J dropped 5; count of bases not matched to a gene: 8. The germline CDR1 and CDR2 sequences are SEHNR and FQNEAQ (reference sequence). The CDR3 sequence: CASSVQGTGTEAFF. CDR3 in DNA: TGTGCCAGCAGCGTACAGGGGACTGGTACTGAAGCTTTCTTT. Supplemented by reference TRBV7-9 and TRBJ1-1, the full variable domain reads DTGVSQNPRHKITKRGQNVTFRCDPISEHNRLYWYRQTLGQGPEFLTYFQNEAQLEKSRLLSDRFSAERPKGSFSTLEIQRTEQGDSAMYLCASSVQGTGTEAFFGQGTRLTVV.

This clone has just one count. V gene TRBV6-6 combines with J gene TRBJ1-3; D not certain. Per the germline V gene, CDR1 is MNHNY and CDR2 is SVGAGI (reference sequence). This CDR3 region has 12 residues. V was trimmed by 5 bases and J by 5 bases, leaving 7 bases between them. CDR3 in amino acids: CASSGPRNTIYF. Written as DNA, the CDR3 is TGTGCCAGCAGTGGTCCTAGAAACACCATATATTTT.

A few counts support this clone. The chain links TRBV7-9 to TRBJ2-1; 7 bases fit TRBD1. The CDR3 covers 15 residues. J gave up 4 bases and V 1 base, and 4 bases lay outside the gene matches. Per the germline V gene, CDR1 is SEHNR and CDR2 is FQNEAQ (reference sequence). This chain's CDR3 is CASSLEGGGYNEQFF. DNA for the CDR3: TGTGCCAGCAGCTTAGAAGGGGGCGGTTACAATGAGCAGTTCTTC.

This clone was seen more than once but under ten times. This sequence joins TRBV9 and TRBJ2-2; the match to TRBD2 covers 9 bases. Germline CDR1 and CDR2: SGDLS and YYNGEE. V trimming: 5 bases; J trimming: 5 bases; junction bases outside the gene matches: 7. The CDR3 sequence is 15 residues long. CDR3 residues: CASSRSGSSTGELFF. In DNA form, the CDR3 reads TGTGCCAGCAGTCGTAGCGGGAGCTCGACCGGGGAGCTGTTTTTT. Using reference TRBV9 and TRBJ2-2 for the parts outside the CDR3, the full variable domain is DSGVTQTPKHLITATGQRVTLRCSPRSGDLSVYWYQQSLDQGLQFLIQYYNGEERAKGNILERFSAQQFPDLHSELNLSSLELGDSALYFCASSRSGSSTGELFFGEGSRLTVL.

This clone was seen only a few times. Written as DNA, the CDR3 is TGTGCCAGCTCACCAGGGACAGGGGGAGTTAATCAGCCCCAGCATTTT. It yields the protein CASSPGTGGVNQPQHF. V gene TRBV18 combines with J gene TRBJ1-5, with 11 positions matching TRBD1. Germline trimming cut 2 bases from V and 4 bases from J; bases unmatched to any gene: 4. The CDR3 spans 16 residues. Germline CDR1 and CDR2: KGHSH and LQKENI. The whole variable domain, filled in from reference TRBV18 and TRBJ1-5, reads NAGVMQNPRHLVRRRGQEARLRCSPMKGHSHVYWYRQLPEEGLKFMVYLQKENIIDESGMPKERFSAEFPKEGPSILRIQQVVRGDSAAYFCASSPGTGGVNQPQHFGDGTRLSIL.

V and J are TRBV9 and TRBJ2-5; 8 bases map to TRBD1. The V gene end was trimmed by 4 bases and the J gene end by 5 bases; junction bases not matched to a gene: 7. CDR1 is SGDLS, CDR2 YYNGEE, per germline. There are 14 residues in the CDR3. CDR3 protein: CASSTGQGQETQYF. The DNA for the CDR3 is TGTGCCAGCAGCACCGGACAGGGACAGGAGACCCAGTACTTC.

As DNA, the CDR3 is TGTGCCAGTAGTTCCCCCGGTCTGGGGGGAAATGAAAAACTGTTTTTT. It is translated as CASSSPGLGGNEKLFF. The gene calls are TRBV19 and TRBJ1-4; TRBD1 might be the D (5 bases). Germline loops: CDR1 LNHDA, CDR2 SQIVND (reference sequence). Trimming took off 5 bases at V and 5 bases at J, with 18 bases between the two ends. The CDR3 runs 16 residues.

The sample holds one count of this clone. This chain connects TRBV9 to TRBJ1-4, with a possible D match to TRBD1 (6 bases). The V gene's germline CDR1 is SGDLS and CDR2 YYNGEE. V dropped 4 bases and J dropped 4 bases, with 14 bases sitting between them. This CDR3 comprises 15 residues. The CDR3 bases are TGTGCCAGCAGCTTAGAAACAGGGTATAATGAAAAACTGTTTTTT. Translated: CASSLETGYNEKLFF.

This chain uses TRBV19 with TRBJ2-3, with D possibly TRBD2 on 6 matching bases. CDR3 length equals 15 residues. The germline CDR1 and CDR2 sequences are LNHDA and SQIVND (reference sequence). The V gene lost 1 base and the J gene lost 4 bases, with 12 bases spanning the gap. CDR3 protein: CASSIAGGAPDTQYF. The CDR3 DNA sequence: TGTGCCAGTAGTATAGCTGGAGGGGCTCCAGATACGCAGTATTTT.

The rearrangement uses TRBV5-1 and TRBJ2-1; D is perhaps TRBD2 (6 bases). The V end lost 4 bases, the J end lost 6 bases, and 14 bases lay between the germline ends. This CDR3 comprises 14 residues. The V gene's germline CDR1 is SGHRS and CDR2 YFSETQ. Here the CDR3 DNA reads TGCGCCAGCAGCCTCGGAGGGTCCGGCAATGAGCAGTTCTTC. As protein: CASSLGGSGNEQFF.

V usage is TRBV6-5 and J usage is TRBJ1-1; TRBD1 agrees at 8 bases. This CDR3 has 14 amino acids. The germline CDR1 and CDR2 sequences are MNHEY and SVGAGI. Trimming removed 4 bases from V and 1 base from J; junction bases left unmatched: 2. CDR3 loop: CASSSDRENTEAFF. The CDR3 DNA is TGTGCCAGCAGTTCGGACAGGGAGAACACTGAAGCTTTCTTT.

This chain joins TRBV19 and TRBJ2-2; weak D call: TRBD2 (6 bases). The CDR3 covers 15 residues. V gave up 7 bases and J gave up 1 base, with 13 bases separating them. CDR1 LNHDA and CDR2 SQIVND come from the germline V gene (reference sequence). In nucleotides, the CDR3 is TGTGCCAGTACCCCGGGGCGGGGGAACACCGGGGAGCTGTTTTTT. As protein: CASTPGRGNTGELFF. The whole variable domain, remainder taken from reference TRBV19 and TRBJ2-2, is DGGITQSPKYLFRKEGQNVTLSCEQNLNHDAMYWYRQDPGQGLRLIYYSQIVNDFQKGDIAEGYSVSREKKESFPLTVTSAQKNPTAFYLCASTPGRGNTGELFFGEGSRLTVL.

V and J are TRBV5-6 and TRBJ2-1, with TRBD2 matching over 7 bases. J was trimmed by 5 bases and V by 6 bases; bases with no gene match: 11. The CDR3 extends over 15 amino acids. Germline assignment: CDR1 SGHDT and CDR2 YYEEEE. DNA of the CDR3: TGTGCCAGCACCCCGATGGGGGGGGAGCACAATGAGCAGTTCTTC. This codes for CASTPMGGEHNEQFF.

The J gene is TRBJ2-5, the V gene TRBV7-2; 7 positions match TRBD2. Germline CDR1 SGHTA, CDR2 FQGNSA. The CDR3 runs 15 residues. Germline trimming cut 1 base from V and 1 base from J; bases unmatched to any gene: 3. The CDR3 is CASSLGGSPQETQYF. The CDR3 DNA is TGTGCCAGCAGCTTAGGCGGGAGCCCCCAAGAGACCCAGTACTTC.

Only a few counts were recorded for this clone. The rearrangement joins TRBV6-5 to TRBJ2-7, with TRBD1 identical over 7 bases. The CDR3 is made up of 15 amino acids. With V trimmed by 6 bases and J by 3 bases, 11 bases remained unmatched. CDR1 is MNHEY, CDR2 SVGAGI, per germline. CDR3: CASSLKWTGFYEQYF. In nucleotides, the CDR3 is TGTGCCAGCAGCTTAAAATGGACAGGATTCTACGAGCAGTACTTC.

The chain has TRBV30 and TRBJ2-7; 7 bases map to TRBD2. V lost 3 bases and J lost 9; bases outside the gene matches: 14. Germline CDR1 GTSNPN, CDR2 SVGIG (reference sequence). The CDR3 loop spans 14 amino acids. The CDR3: CAWSFGGSFDGQYF. CDR3 nucleotide sequence: TGTGCCTGGAGCTTTGGCGGGAGTTTTGATGGGCAGTACTTC.

The chain recombines TRBV11-2 with TRBJ2-7; D not certain. The CDR3 is 15 residues long. The germline V gene has CDR1 SGHAT and CDR2 FQNNGV. V lost 1 base to trimming and J lost 0 bases, with 10 bases between them. CDR3 nucleotide sequence: TGTGCCAGCAGCTTAGTCCTTCTGAGCTCCTACGAGCAGTACTTC. It translates to CASSLVLLSSYEQYF.

The gene calls are TRBV18 and TRBJ1-1, with 9 bases matching TRBD1. Trimming cost V 2 bases and J 0 bases; bases outside gene matches: 7. Per the germline V gene, CDR1 is KGHSH and CDR2 is LQKENI. The CDR3 loop spans 17 amino acids. The CDR3 nucleotides read TGTGCCAGCTCACCAGTAAGACAGGGGGTGATGAACACTGAAGCTTTCTTT. This translates into CASSPVRQGVMNTEAFF.

This chain links TRBV30 with TRBJ1-3; 9 bases agree with TRBD1. Germline V CDR1 and CDR2: GTSNPN, SVGIG (reference sequence). The V segment lost 0 bases and the J segment 4 bases; nucleotides outside the gene matches: 4. There are 15 residues in the CDR3. The CDR3 reads CAWSVRQGVGNTIYF. The CDR3 DNA sequence: TGTGCCTGGAGTGTGCGACAGGGGGTCGGAAACACCATATATTTT. Together with reference TRBV30 and TRBJ1-3, the CDR3 gives the full variable domain: SQTIHQWPATLVQPVGSPLSLECTVEGTSNPNLYWYRQAAGRGLQLLFYSVGIGQISSEVPQNLSASRPQDRQFILSSKKLLLSDSGFYLCAWSVRQGVGNTIYFGEGSWLTVV.

The table lists this clone with a few counts. This chain joins TRBV19 and TRBJ2-3; 12 nucleotides line up with TRBD2. The germline gives CDR1 LNHDA, CDR2 SQIVND (reference sequence). CDR3 length: 18 amino acids. The J segment lost 6 bases and the V segment lost 5 bases, leaving 15 bases of the junction unmatched. CDR3 coding DNA: TGTGCCAGTAGTGTCCGCCCGGCTAGCGGGAGGGCCGGGGATACGCAGTATTTT. This translates into CASSVRPASGRAGDTQYF.

V usage is TRBV19 and J usage is TRBJ1-1, with D unresolved. CDR3 size: 18 residues. Germline lookup yields CDR1 LNHDA and CDR2 SQIVND (reference sequence). With 0 bases removed from V and 0 bases from J, the gap between germline ends came to 17 bases. In DNA, the CDR3 is TGTGCCAGTAGTATAGAGGGCACAAGAAGGGAGGTGAACACTGAAGCTTTCTTT. It codes for CASSIEGTRREVNTEAFF.

Only one count was recorded for this clone. The rearrangement joins TRBV5-4 to TRBJ1-2; TRBD1 is a possible D gene (5 bases). Between the trimmed V and J ends, which lost 0 bases and 6 bases, there was a span of 9 bases. The CDR3 spans 13 residues. Germline V lookup: CDR1 SGHNT, CDR2 YYREEE (reference sequence). The DNA of the CDR3 is TGTGCCAGCAGCTTGGCAGGGATTCATGGCTACACCTTC. Its protein product is CASSLAGIHGYTF.

The chain recombines TRBV19 with TRBJ2-1, with TRBD2 as a possible D gene (6 bases). This CDR3 comprises 14 residues. Looked up from germline, CDR1 is LNHDA and CDR2 is SQIVND (reference sequence). The V gene lost 7 bases and the J gene lost 0 bases, with 10 bases spanning the gap. In nucleotides, the CDR3 is TGTGCCAGTAAGGGACTGATCTCCTACAATGAGCAGTTCTTC. Residues: CASKGLISYNEQFF.

This clone was recorded only once. CDR3 bases: TGTGCCAGCAGCTTATGGGGCGGAGGGGTTGCCAGGGGGAGTCAGCCCCAGCATTTT. Protein sequence: CASSLWGGGVARGSQPQHF. The rearrangement links TRBV7-2 to TRBJ1-5, with TRBD1 identical over 7 bases. The CDR3 loop spans 19 amino acids. V shed 2 bases and J 6 bases; nucleotides not matched to a gene: 19. Per the germline V gene, CDR1 is SGHTA and CDR2 is FQGNSA.

CDR3 in DNA: TGTGCCAGCAGCTTGGGAGGGCCATGGGATGGCTACACCTTC. Its protein is CASSLGGPWDGYTF. V gene TRBV5-6 combines with J gene TRBJ1-2; D ambiguous. Germline-derived CDR1 and CDR2 are SGHDT and YYEEEE. V lost 0 bases and J 6 bases, leaving 12 bases between the germline ends. This CDR3 has 14 residues.

This clone was detected once. This chain joins TRBV5-1 and TRBJ2-7; weak D call: TRBD1 (5 bases). The CDR3 is made up of 15 amino acids. Trimming took off 0 bases at V and 3 bases at J, with 13 bases between the two ends. Germline loops: CDR1 SGHRS, CDR2 YFSETQ. The CDR3 DNA reads as TGCGCCAGCAGCTTGGCCTCAGGGTCCCACTACGAGCAGTACTTC. Amino acids: CASSLASGSHYEQYF.

V is TRBV29-1 and J is TRBJ1-1; D may be TRBD1 (5 bases). CDR1 is SQVTM and CDR2 is ANQGSEA in the germline V gene. There are 12 residues in the CDR3. Trimming stripped 6 bases from V and 3 bases from J, with 11 bases between. CDR3 sequence (DNA): TGCAGCGTATCCACAGGCTACACTGAAGCTTTCTTT. Its translation is CSVSTGYTEAFF.

The CDR3 bases are TGTGCCAGCAGTTTCAGGGAGAACACTGAAGCTTTCTTT. Translating it yields CASSFRENTEAFF. The rearrangement joins TRBV27 to TRBJ1-1, with a possible D match to TRBD1 (5 bases). This CDR3 spans 13 amino acids. V was shortened by 3 bases and J by 1 base, with 6 bases between the two germline ends. In germline, CDR1 is MNHEY, CDR2 SMNVEV (reference sequence).

This chain uses TRBV29-1 with TRBJ1-5; 9 bases are shared with TRBD1. Germline V CDR1 and CDR2: SQVTM, ANQGSEA. The J segment lost 4 bases and the V segment lost 8 bases, leaving 9 bases of the junction unmatched. CDR3 length: 14 amino acids. The CDR3 sequence: CSYSGTGPNQPQHF. CDR3 coding DNA: TGCAGCTACTCCGGGACAGGGCCAAATCAGCCCCAGCATTTT.

This clone has a single count. The V gene is TRBV6-1, the J gene TRBJ2-2; tentative D call: TRBD2 (5 bases). The V gene lost 8 bases and the J gene lost 6 bases, with 16 bases spanning the gap. Germline V gene data show CDR1 as MNHNS and CDR2 as SASEGT. This CDR3 contains 14 residues. This CDR3 reads CASYRAEGAGELFF. The CDR3 nucleotides are TGTGCCAGCTACCGAGCGGAAGGAGCCGGGGAGCTGTTTTTT.